These 21 T cell receptor beta chains were sequenced from one sample in a study of blood T cell repertoires in COVID-19 (dated by TCRdb to the early 2020s). The protocol used for the library was the immunoSEQ multiplex PCR assay. Sourced from immuneACCESS, this table was stored by TCRdb with only in-frame sequences that have V and J called. A share of the clones is absent; for the studies checked, an unresolved V gene accounts for under half, and the remainder has no known explanation. The sample data list about 88,000 clones, and around 90% of these were observed just once. Roughly 15% of the sample is taken by the ten largest. Sequencing used peripheral blood. The receptors derive from a male donor with acute or convalescent COVID-19.

This chain links TRBV19 with TRBJ1-4; no reliable D call. Per the germline V gene, CDR1 is LNHDA and CDR2 is SQIVND (reference sequence). The CDR3 is 15 residues long. Trimming pared 6 bases from V and 3 bases from J, leaving 14 bases between. This CDR3 reads CASREVSSSNEKLFF. CDR3 nucleotides: TGTGCCAGTAGGGAGGTCTCCTCATCTAATGAAAAACTGTTTTTT.

CDR3 in amino acids: CASSYSWSGGLDTQYF. The CDR3 DNA is TGTGCCAGCAGTTACTCGTGGAGCGGGGGGCTTGATACGCAGTATTTT. This chain links TRBV6-5 with TRBJ2-3; 9 positions match TRBD2. After removal of 0 bases from V and 6 bases from J, the junction contained 7 bases not matched to a gene. This CDR3 is built from 16 residues. In germline, CDR1 is MNHEY, CDR2 SVGAGI.

This clone was detected a few times. The V call is TRBV6-4, the J call TRBJ1-3; D gene unclear. The CDR3 is 16 residues long. Germline V gene lookup returns CDR1 MRHNA and CDR2 SNTAGT. The V gene lost 0 bases and the J gene lost 1 base, with 10 bases spanning the gap. The CDR3 nucleotides read TGTGCCAGCAGTGACTCAGGGTGGGAGTCTGGAAACACCATATATTTT. This sequence encodes CASSDSGWESGNTIYF.

This rearrangement joins TRBV10-3 to TRBJ2-7, with 8 bases lining up with TRBD2. This CDR3 has 15 amino acids. Germline lookup yields CDR1 ENHRY and CDR2 SYGVKD. The V and J ends lost 5 bases and 4 bases, in that order; junction bases with no gene match: 10. CDR3 DNA: TGTGCCATCAGTCGTTCAGCGGGGGCTTCGTACGAGCAGTACTTC. It codes for CAISRSAGASYEQYF.

This chain links TRBV5-8 with TRBJ2-3; D uncertain. The CDR3 is 14 amino acids. Germline lookup yields CDR1 SGHTS and CDR2 YDEGEE. V was shortened by 2 bases and J by 4 bases, with 11 bases between the two germline ends. CDR3 DNA: TGTGCCAGCAGCTTAAGAGGCCCCTCAGATACGCAGTATTTT. It is translated as CASSLRGPSDTQYF.

The genes are TRBV30 and TRBJ2-2; D is ambiguous. CDR3 size: 14 residues. Germline V gives CDR1 GTSNPN, CDR2 SVGIG (reference sequence). V was pared by 2 bases and J by 1 base, with 8 bases between. This CDR3 is CAWSYQVNTGELFF. The CDR3 DNA reads as TGTGCCTGGAGTTACCAGGTGAACACCGGGGAGCTGTTTTTT.

The rearrangement uses TRBV18 and TRBJ1-6; 8 nucleotides match TRBD1. The V gene end was trimmed by 2 bases and the J gene end by 8 bases; junction bases not matched to a gene: 14. Germline assignment: CDR1 KGHSH and CDR2 LQKENI. The CDR3 loop spans 18 amino acids. CDR3 sequence: CASSPLPSRGRFDSPLHF. The CDR3 DNA is TGTGCCAGCTCACCATTGCCCAGCAGGGGGCGCTTTGATTCACCCCTCCACTTT.

J is TRBJ1-2 and V is TRBV5-6; the D is unclear. Germline CDR1 is SGHDT and CDR2 is YYEEEE. The CDR3 consists of 15 residues. V was trimmed by 0 bases and J by 3 bases, leaving 12 bases between them. CDR3: CASSLAGEEYYGYTF. The CDR3 bases are TGTGCCAGCAGCTTGGCCGGGGAGGAGTACTATGGCTACACCTTC.

This clone is a singleton in its sample. The chain recombines TRBV5-1 with TRBJ2-3; 7 bases align to TRBD2. V lost 7 bases to trimming and J lost 1 base; unmatched junction nucleotides: 0. The length of the CDR3 is 12 residues. CDR1 and CDR2 from the germline V gene are SGHRS and YFSETQ. CDR3 in amino acids: CASGGGTDTQYF. CDR3 coding DNA: TGCGCCAGCGGGGGGGGCACAGATACGCAGTATTTT.

This sequence joins TRBV6-5 and TRBJ1-5; TRBD1 matches 7 bases. The CDR3 spans 14 residues. CDR1 is MNHEY and CDR2 is SVGAGI in the germline V gene. J lost 2 bases, V lost 6 bases, and 4 bases had no gene match. The CDR3 sequence: CASRRQGGNQPQHF. As DNA, the CDR3 is TGTGCCAGCAGGAGACAGGGCGGCAATCAGCCCCAGCATTTT.

V is TRBV5-1 and J is TRBJ2-7; D gene uncertain. Trimming shortened V by 4 bases and J by 3 bases, and 11 bases separated the two germline ends. CDR1 SGHRS and CDR2 YFSETQ come from the germline V gene. The CDR3 spans 13 residues. CDR3 loop: CASSQPPYYEQYF. The CDR3 nucleotides are TGCGCCAGCAGCCAACCTCCCTACTACGAGCAGTACTTC.

The chain couples TRBV5-1 to TRBJ2-2; the match to TRBD1 covers 7 bases. This CDR3 is 16 amino acids long. Germline-derived CDR1 and CDR2 are SGHRS and YFSETQ. With 0 bases clipped from V and 2 bases from J, the junction kept 4 bases outside the gene matches. In DNA form, the CDR3 reads TGCGCCAGCAGCTTGGTGACAGGGAGTAACACCGGGGAGCTGTTTTTT. It specifies CASSLVTGSNTGELFF.

This chain links TRBV10-3 with TRBJ1-2; D may be TRBD1 (5 bases). Trimming stripped 9 bases from V and 5 bases from J, with 13 bases between. Germline values: CDR1 ENHRY, CDR2 SYGVKD. The CDR3 has 12 amino acids. CDR3 sequence reads: CAIRDRNYGYTF. The CDR3 DNA reads TGTGCCATTAGAGACAGAAATTATGGCTACACCTTC.

V and J are TRBV19 and TRBJ2-5; no clear D gene. The V gene's germline CDR1 is LNHDA and CDR2 SQIVND (reference sequence). V was clipped by 5 bases and J by 3 bases, with 10 bases between them. This CDR3 region has 13 residues. The CDR3 DNA is TGTGCCAGTAGTGTTGGAGTGGAAGAGACCCAGTACTTC. Residues: CASSVGVEETQYF.

In this sample, this clone turned up once. This sequence joins TRBV7-2 and TRBJ2-5; 8 nucleotides agree with TRBD1. The CDR3 is 15 residues long. Germline V gene lookup returns CDR1 SGHTA and CDR2 FQGNSA. V was clipped by 5 bases and J by 5 bases; unmatched bases: 10. The CDR3 is CASSPRSRGPETQYF. In nucleotides, the CDR3 is TGTGCCAGCAGCCCCCGGTCCAGGGGGCCCGAGACCCAGTACTTC.

V usage is TRBV6-2 or TRBV6-3 and J usage is TRBJ2-7; TRBD1 agrees at 10 bases. This CDR3 has 15 residues. The V segment lost 5 bases and the J segment 3 bases; nucleotides outside the gene matches: 7. Germline assignment: CDR1 MNHEY and CDR2 SVGEGT. The CDR3 bases are TGTGCCAGCAGTGACCGGGACAGGGGAGGCTACGAGCAGTACTTC. Translation gives CASSDRDRGGYEQYF.

This clone was seen a single time. The chain couples TRBV6-1 to TRBJ2-3; possible D gene TRBD2, 6 bases. V lost 3 bases and J lost 0, with 10 bases in between. Germline CDR1 MNHNS, CDR2 SASEGT. This CDR3 comprises 15 residues. The CDR3 protein is CASSDPGVSTDTQYF. CDR3 nucleotides: TGTGCCAGCAGTGACCCGGGGGTGAGCACAGATACGCAGTATTTT.

This chain joins TRBV19 and TRBJ2-3; 9 bases match TRBD2. Trimming removed 6 bases from V and 2 bases from J; junction bases left unmatched: 3. The CDR3 covers 14 residues. Germline CDR1 and CDR2: LNHDA and SQIVND (reference sequence). The CDR3 reads CASSAGGHTDTQYF. The CDR3 DNA sequence: TGTGCCAGTAGCGCGGGGGGGCACACAGATACGCAGTATTTT.

The CDR3 DNA reads as TGCGCCAGCAGCCCGACGATAGGGGGCCTCTCCTACGAGCAGTACTTC. It is translated as CASSPTIGGLSYEQYF. The rearrangement uses TRBV5-1 and TRBJ2-7, with 7 bases matching TRBD1. Unmatched junction bases numbered 10, after V lost 4 bases and J lost 0 bases. The germline CDR1 and CDR2 sequences are SGHRS and YFSETQ. The CDR3 contains 16 residues.

This chain connects TRBV19 to TRBJ2-1, with 8 bases matching TRBD1. CDR3 length: 13 residues. Germline CDR1 LNHDA, CDR2 SQIVND (reference sequence). Trimming cost V 4 bases and J 15 bases; bases outside gene matches: 11. DNA of the CDR3: TGTGCCAGTAGTACGCAGACGGGACAGGATCCGTTCTTC. Its protein is CASSTQTGQDPFF.

J is TRBJ2-1 and V is TRBV6-4; perhaps TRBD1 as D (5 bases). The CDR3 has 14 residues. V was pared by 5 bases and J by 6 bases, with 14 bases between. Germline V gene lookup returns CDR1 MRHNA and CDR2 SNTAGT. The CDR3 region is CASSPDTIINEQFF. The CDR3 nucleotides read TGTGCCAGCAGTCCGGACACGATCATCAATGAGCAGTTCTTC.